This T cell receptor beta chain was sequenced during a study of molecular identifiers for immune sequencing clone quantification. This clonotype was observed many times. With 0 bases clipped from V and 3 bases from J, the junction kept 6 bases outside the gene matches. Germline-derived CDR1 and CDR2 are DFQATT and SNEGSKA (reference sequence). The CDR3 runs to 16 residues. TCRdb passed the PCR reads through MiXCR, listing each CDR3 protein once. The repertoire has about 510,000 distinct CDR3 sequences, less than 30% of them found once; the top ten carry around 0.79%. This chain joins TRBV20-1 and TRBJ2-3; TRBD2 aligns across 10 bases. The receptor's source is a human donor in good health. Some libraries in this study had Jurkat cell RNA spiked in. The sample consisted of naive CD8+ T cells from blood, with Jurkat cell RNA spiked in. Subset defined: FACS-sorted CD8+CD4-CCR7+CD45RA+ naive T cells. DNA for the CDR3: TGCAGTGCTAGAGATCGCCTAGCGGGAGTAACAGATACGCAGTATTTT. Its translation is CSARDRLAGVTDTQYF.